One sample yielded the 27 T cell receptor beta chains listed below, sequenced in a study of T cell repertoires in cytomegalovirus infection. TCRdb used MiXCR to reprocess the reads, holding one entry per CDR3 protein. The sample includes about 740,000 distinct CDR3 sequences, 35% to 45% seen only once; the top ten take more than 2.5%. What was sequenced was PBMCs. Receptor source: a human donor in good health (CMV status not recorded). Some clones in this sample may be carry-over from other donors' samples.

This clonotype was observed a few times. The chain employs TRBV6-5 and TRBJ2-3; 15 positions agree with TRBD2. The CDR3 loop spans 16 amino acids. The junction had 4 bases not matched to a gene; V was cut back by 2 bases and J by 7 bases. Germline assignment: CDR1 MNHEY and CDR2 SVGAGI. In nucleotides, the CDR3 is TGTGCCAGCAGTTACACGGGACTAGCGGGAGGCAATACGCAGTATTTT. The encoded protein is CASSYTGLAGGNTQYF.

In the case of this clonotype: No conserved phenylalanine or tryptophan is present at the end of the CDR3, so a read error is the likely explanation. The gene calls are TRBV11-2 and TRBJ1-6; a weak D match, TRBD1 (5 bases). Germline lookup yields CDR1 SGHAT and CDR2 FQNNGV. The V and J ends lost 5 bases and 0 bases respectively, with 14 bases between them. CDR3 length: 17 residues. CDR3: CASSAWDGSSYNSPLHL. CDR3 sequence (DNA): TGTGCCAGCAGCGCCTGGGACGGCAGCTCCTATAATTCACCCCTCCACCTT.

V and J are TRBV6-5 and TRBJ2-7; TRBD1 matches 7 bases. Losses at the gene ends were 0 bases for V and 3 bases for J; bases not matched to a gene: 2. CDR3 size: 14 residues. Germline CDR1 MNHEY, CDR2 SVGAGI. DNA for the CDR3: TGTGCCAGCAGTTACTCTAGGGACAGCTACGAGCAGTACTTC. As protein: CASSYSRDSYEQYF.

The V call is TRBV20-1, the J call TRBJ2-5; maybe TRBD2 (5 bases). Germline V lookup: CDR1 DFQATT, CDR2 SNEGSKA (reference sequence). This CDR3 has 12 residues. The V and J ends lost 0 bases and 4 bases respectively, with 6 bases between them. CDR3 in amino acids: CSARDAGETQYF. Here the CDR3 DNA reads TGCAGTGCTAGAGACGCGGGAGAGACCCAGTACTTC.

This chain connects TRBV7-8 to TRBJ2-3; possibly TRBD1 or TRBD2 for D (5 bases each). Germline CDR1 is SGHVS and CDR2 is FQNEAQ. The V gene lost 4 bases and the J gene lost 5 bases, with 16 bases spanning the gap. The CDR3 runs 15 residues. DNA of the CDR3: TGTGCCAGCAGCTACCTAGGGGAAGGAGGAGATACGCAGTATTTT. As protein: CASSYLGEGGDTQYF. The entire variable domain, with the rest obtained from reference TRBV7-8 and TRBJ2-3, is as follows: GAGVSQSPRYKVAKRGQDVALRCDPISGHVSLFWYQQALGQGPEFLTYFQNEAQLDKSGLPSDRFFAERPEGSVSTLKIQRTQQEDSAVYLCASSYLGEGGDTQYFGPGTRLTVL.

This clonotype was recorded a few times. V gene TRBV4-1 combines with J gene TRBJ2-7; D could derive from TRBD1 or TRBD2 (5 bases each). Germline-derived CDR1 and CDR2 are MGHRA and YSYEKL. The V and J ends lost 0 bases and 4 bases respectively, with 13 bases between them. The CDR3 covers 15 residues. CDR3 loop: CASSQEEGRGYEQYF. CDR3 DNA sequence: TGCGCCAGCAGCCAAGAAGAGGGGAGAGGGTACGAGCAGTACTTC.

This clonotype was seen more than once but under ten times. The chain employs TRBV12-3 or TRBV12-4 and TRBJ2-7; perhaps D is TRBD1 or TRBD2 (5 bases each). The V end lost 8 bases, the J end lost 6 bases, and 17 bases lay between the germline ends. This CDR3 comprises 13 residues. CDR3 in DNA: TGTGCCAGCGGTTCCGGGGCCCAAGGCGAGCAGTACTTC. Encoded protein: CASGSGAQGEQYF.

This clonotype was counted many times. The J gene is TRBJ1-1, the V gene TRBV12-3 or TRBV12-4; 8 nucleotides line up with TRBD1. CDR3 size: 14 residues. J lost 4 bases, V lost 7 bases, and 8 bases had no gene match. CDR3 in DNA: TGTGCCAGCAACTCGGGGGGGACAGGCACTGAAGCTTTCTTT. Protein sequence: CASNSGGTGTEAFF.

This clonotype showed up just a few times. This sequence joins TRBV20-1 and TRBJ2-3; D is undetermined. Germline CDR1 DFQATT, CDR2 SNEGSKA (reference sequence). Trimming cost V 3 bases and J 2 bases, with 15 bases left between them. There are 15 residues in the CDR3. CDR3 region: CSARRQLITTDTQYF. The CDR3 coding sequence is TGCAGTGCTAGGCGACAATTAATAACCACAGATACGCAGTATTTT.

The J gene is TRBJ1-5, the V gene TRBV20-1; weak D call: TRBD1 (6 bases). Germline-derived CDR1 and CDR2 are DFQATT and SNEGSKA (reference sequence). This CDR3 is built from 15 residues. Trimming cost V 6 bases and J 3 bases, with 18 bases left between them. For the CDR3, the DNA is TGCAGTGCCAGCATGAGGGGGGTCCACAATCAGCCCCAGCATTTT. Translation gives CSASMRGVHNQPQHF.

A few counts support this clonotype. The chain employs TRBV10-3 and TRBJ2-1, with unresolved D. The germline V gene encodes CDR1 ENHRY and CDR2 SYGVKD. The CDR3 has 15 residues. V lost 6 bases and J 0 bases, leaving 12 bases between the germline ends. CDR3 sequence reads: CAISGVLSSYNEQFF. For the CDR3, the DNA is TGTGCCATCAGCGGAGTGTTAAGCTCCTACAATGAGCAGTTCTTC.

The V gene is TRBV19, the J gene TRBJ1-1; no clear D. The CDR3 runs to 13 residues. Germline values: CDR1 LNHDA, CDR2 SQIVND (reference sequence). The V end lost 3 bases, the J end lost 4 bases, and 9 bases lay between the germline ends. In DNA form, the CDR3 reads TGTGCCAGTAGTATGTCTGGGAGCACTGAAGCTTTCTTT. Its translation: CASSMSGSTEAFF.

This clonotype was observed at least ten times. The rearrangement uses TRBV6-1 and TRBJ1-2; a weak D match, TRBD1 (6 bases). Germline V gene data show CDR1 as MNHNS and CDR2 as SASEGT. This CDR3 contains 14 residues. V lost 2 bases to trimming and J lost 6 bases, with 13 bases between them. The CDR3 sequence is CASSENMGGDGYTF. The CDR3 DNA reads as TGTGCCAGCAGTGAAAATATGGGGGGCGATGGCTACACCTTC.

The CDR3, as DNA: TGTGCCAGTAGTATAATAGGGAAGGGCAGCAATCAGCCCCAGCATTTT. It translates to CASSIIGKGSNQPQHF. The chain has TRBV19 and TRBJ1-5; no clear D gene. V lost 2 bases, J lost 1 base, and 12 bases lay in between. The CDR3 is 16 amino acids. Germline assignment: CDR1 LNHDA and CDR2 SQIVND (reference sequence).

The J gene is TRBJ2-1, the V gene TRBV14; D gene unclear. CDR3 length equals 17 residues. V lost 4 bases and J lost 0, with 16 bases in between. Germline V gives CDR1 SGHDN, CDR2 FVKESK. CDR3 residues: CASSLRGGRSSYNEQFF. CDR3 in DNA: TGTGCCAGCAGCCTCCGCGGCGGACGGAGCTCCTACAATGAGCAGTTCTTC.

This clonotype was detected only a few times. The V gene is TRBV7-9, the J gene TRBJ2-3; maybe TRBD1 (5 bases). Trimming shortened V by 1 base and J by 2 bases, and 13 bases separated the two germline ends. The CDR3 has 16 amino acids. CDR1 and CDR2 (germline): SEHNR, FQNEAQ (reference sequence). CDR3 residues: CASSLVRNRHTDTQYF. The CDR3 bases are TGTGCCAGCAGCTTAGTACGTAACAGGCACACAGATACGCAGTATTTT. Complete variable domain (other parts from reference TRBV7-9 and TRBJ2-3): DTGVSQNPRHKITKRGQNVTFRCDPISEHNRLYWYRQTLGQGPEFLTYFQNEAQLEKSRLLSDRFSAERPKGSFSTLEIQRTEQGDSAMYLCASSLVRNRHTDTQYFGPGTRLTVL.

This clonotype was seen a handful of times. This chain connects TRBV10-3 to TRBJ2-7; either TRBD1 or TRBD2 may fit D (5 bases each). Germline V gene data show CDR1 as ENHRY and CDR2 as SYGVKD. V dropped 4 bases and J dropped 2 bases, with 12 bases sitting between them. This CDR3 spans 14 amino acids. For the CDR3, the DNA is TGTGCCATCAGTGCGGGGCAGGGCACCTACGAGCAGTACTTC. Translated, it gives CAISAGQGTYEQYF.

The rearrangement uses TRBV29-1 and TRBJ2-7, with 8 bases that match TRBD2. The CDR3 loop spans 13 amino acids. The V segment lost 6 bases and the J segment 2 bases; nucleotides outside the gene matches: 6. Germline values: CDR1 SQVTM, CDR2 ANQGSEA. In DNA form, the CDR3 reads TGCAGCGTCCGGGGGGGGGGAACCTACGAGCAGTACTTC. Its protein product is CSVRGGGTYEQYF.

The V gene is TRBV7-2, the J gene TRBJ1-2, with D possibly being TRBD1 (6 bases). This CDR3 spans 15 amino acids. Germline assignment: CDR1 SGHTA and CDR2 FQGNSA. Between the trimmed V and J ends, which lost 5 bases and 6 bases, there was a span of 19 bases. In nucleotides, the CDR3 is TGTGCCAGCAGCCCCCCTAACGGGGGCGCCCATGGCTACACCTTC. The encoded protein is CASSPPNGGAHGYTF.

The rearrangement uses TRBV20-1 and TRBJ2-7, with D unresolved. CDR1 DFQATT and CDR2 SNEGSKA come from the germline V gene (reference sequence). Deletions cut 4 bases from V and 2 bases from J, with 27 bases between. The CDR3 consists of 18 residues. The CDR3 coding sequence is TGCAGTGCTACGATGACCGGCTTGCTCAGCCCCACAACCTACGAGCAGTACTTC. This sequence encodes CSATMTGLLSPTTYEQYF.

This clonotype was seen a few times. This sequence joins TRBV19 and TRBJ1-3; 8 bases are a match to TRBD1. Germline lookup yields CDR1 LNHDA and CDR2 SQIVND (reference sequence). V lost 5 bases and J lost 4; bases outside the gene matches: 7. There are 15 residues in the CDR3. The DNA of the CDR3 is TGTGCCAGTAGTTCGTCGACAGGGGCAGGAAACACCATATATTTT. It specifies CASSSSTGAGNTIYF. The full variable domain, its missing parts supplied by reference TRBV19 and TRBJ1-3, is DGGITQSPKYLFRKEGQNVTLSCEQNLNHDAMYWYRQDPGQGLRLIYYSQIVNDFQKGDIAEGYSVSREKKESFPLTVTSAQKNPTAFYLCASSSSTGAGNTIYFGEGSWLTVV.

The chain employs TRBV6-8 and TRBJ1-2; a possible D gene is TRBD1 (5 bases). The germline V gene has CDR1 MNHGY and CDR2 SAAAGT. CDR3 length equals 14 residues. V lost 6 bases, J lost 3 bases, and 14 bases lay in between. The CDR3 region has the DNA TGTGCCAGCAGATGGTCTGGGGGTGACTATGGCTACACCTTC. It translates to CASRWSGGDYGYTF.

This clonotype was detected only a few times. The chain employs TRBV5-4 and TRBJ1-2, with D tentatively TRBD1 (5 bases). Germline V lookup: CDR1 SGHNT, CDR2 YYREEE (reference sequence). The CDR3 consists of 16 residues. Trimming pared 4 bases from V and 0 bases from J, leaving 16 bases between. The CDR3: CASSRTGTLANYGYTF. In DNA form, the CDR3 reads TGTGCCAGCAGCCGAACCGGGACGCTAGCTAACTATGGCTACACCTTC.

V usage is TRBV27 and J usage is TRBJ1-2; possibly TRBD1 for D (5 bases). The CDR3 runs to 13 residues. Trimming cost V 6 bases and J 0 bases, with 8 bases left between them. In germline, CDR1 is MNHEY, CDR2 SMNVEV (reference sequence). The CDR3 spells CASSTGANYGYTF. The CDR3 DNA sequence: TGTGCCAGCAGCACAGGAGCTAACTATGGCTACACCTTC.

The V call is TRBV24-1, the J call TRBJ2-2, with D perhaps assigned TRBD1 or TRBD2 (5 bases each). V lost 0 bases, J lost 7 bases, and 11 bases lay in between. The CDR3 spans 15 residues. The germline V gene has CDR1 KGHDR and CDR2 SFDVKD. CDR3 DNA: TGTGCCACCAGTGATTTGGAGGGGACCGGCGGGGAGCTGTTTTTT. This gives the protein CATSDLEGTGGELFF.

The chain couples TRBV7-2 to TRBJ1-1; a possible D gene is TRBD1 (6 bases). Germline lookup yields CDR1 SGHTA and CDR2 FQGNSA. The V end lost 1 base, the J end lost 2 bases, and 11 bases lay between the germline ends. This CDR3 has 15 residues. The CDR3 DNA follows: TGTGCCAGCAGCTTAGGGCCAGGGGATAACACTGAAGCTTTCTTT. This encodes CASSLGPGDNTEAFF.

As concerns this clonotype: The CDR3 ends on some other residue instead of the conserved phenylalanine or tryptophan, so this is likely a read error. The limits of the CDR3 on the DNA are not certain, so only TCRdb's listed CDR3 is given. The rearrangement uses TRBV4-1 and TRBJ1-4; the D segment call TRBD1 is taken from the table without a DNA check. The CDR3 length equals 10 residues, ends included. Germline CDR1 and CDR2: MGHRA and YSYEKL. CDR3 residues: CASSQDWGDL.